The source of this T cell receptor beta chain is a study of vaccination and CD4 T cells after COVID-19. Study observations and caveats: Median approximately 90% of reactive clones detected in convalescent patients emerged only post-vaccination.

Treatment meaning: roughly 10-day PBMC culture with coronavirus spike peptide pools or control peptides (ViraFEST assay). TCR sequencing followed the expansion of antigen-specific T cells with peptide pools in ViraFEST. To note about this clonotype: Antigen specificity is unknown.

Researchers used the Oncomine TCR Beta short-read assay to sequence DNA from cultured CD4+ T cells. TCRdb analysed the PCR reads with MiXCR anew, one entry per CDR3 protein. In the table there are 4,800 or so distinct CDR3 sequences, roughly three quarters of which are singletons. The ends lost 0 bases at V and 5 bases at J; junction bases unmatched: 7. This CDR3 comprises 16 residues. Germline V lookup: CDR1 SGHTA, CDR2 FQGTGA. The receptor was derived from a human donor who had recovered from COVID-19. This chain uses TRBV7-3 with TRBJ1-5, with TRBD1 matching 7 bases. Material: CD4+ T cells from blood, cultured in vitro. The CDR3 is CASSLTQGGAHQPQHF. The CDR3, as DNA: TGTGCCAGCAGCTTAACTCAAGGGGGCGCGCATCAGCCCCAGCATTTT.